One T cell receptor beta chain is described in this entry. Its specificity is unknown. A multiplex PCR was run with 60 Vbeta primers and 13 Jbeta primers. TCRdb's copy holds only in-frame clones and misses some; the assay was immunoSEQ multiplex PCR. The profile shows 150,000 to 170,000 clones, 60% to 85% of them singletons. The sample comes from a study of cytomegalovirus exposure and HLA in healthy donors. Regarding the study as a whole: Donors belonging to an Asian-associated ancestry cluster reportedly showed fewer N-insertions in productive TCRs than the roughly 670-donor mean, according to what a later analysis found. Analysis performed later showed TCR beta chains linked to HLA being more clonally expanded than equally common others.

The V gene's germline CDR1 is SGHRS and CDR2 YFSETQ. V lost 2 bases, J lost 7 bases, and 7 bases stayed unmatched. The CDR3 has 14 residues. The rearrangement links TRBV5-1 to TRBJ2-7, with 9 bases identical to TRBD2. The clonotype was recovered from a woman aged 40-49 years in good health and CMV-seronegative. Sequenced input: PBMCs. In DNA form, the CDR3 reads TGCGCCAGCAGCTTAAGGCGGGAGGGGGTTGAGCAGTACTTC. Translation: CASSLRREGVEQYF.